The TCR beta chain described here comes from a study of blood T cells in healthy people across ages (dated by TCRdb to about 2015). With respect to the entire study: Template switching captured roughly one uniquely barcoded TCR beta cDNA molecule per two T cells in model experiments. The donors were divided into four age groups: young (average approximately 17 years), middle-aged (about 39), aged (approximately 62) and long-lived (about 80). The study measured age-related changes in TCR beta repertoire diversity using deep sequencing normalized with unique cDNA molecular identifiers. For two donors (one aged 18 to 30 and one aged 80 or older), the study analyzed two additional independent replicas of 1 million unique cDNA reads from the same blood draw. Donors of different ages were randomly distributed across sequencing lanes to avoid experimental bias. Study-level results and caveats: The long-lived group showed more naive CD4+ T cells, fewer expanded clones and increased TCR diversity than the aged group, suggesting age selection. As age increased, observed TCR beta diversity per million T cells dropped in a roughly linear way, and a significant reduction was already evident by age around 41. The percentage of naive T cells measured by flow cytometry correlated strongly with observed TCR beta diversity. Total diversity estimates from one million sequenced T cells were considered lower bounds and underestimates. Since profiling was done on bulk unsorted PBMCs, naive and antigen-experienced compartments could not be conclusively compared. Because the CMV infection status of the donors was unknown, age-related changes in expanded clonotypes may potentially have been confounded.

Systemically healthy Caucasian individuals from Russia, around 39 in total and aged about 6 to 95 years, were included as donors. Around 9.9 milliliters of peripheral blood were collected from each donor into EDTA-treated Vacutainer tubes. Ficoll-Paque density-gradient centrifugation was used to isolate PBMCs, with at least 6.5 million per sample. Trizol reagent was used to extract total RNA from PBMCs, with at least 5.5 micrograms per sample. The percentages of naive CD45RAhigh/CD27high T cells were determined by flow cytometry on a PBMC aliquot from every donor. V loses 3 bases of germline sequence and J loses 8 bases, and the interval between the two ends is 13 bases. CDR1 and CDR2, per the germline V gene (reference sequence), are DFQATT and SNEGSKA. From its cysteine to its phenylalanine, the CDR3 spans 12 amino acids. The retained sequence is limited to the CDR3, 36 bases, with the frame set at the first base.

Library prep was done by 5' RACE. The sequencer listed for this sample is Illumina HiSeq 2500. A second PCR of roughly 7 to 12 cycles was run with a J-beta primer mix and a sample-barcoded 5' primer. A template-switch 5' adaptor carrying 12 random nucleotides introduced a unique molecular identifier onto each TCR beta cDNA molecule. At least 2.5 million CDR3-containing paired-end reads were obtained from each sample. First-strand cDNA was synthesized from all RNA with the Mint cDNA synthesis kit, primed by a TRBC-specific oligonucleotide. Following uracil-DNA glycosylase treatment, a first 18-cycle PCR with universal primers M1SS and BC2_uni_R was performed on all cDNA. The source study handled its data this way. For normalization, 1 million high-quality reads were randomly selected from each sample, with every read carrying a distinct molecular identifier. Instead of being binned into consensus sequences, reads with shared molecular identifiers were discarded. CDR3 identification, clonotype clustering and error correction used MiTCR with a Q25 quality threshold and the strictest error-elimination algorithm. Lower-bound total TCR beta diversity was estimated with a nonparametric unseen species model using Euler transformation. In-frame beta chains were kept once TCRdb had trimmed the public reads at Q25 with fastp and called clones with MiXCR. Each CDR3 protein gets just one entry, which takes the most common genes and DNA from the rows behind it. The V and J calls were determined by TCRdb, not by the authors. For this sample there are 600,000 to 800,000 distinct CDR3 sequences; around 20% appear just once. The ten largest clones represent 3.5% to 4% of the sample.

Turning to this clonotype: Its antigen is still unknown. The record has no base qualities; no much larger clone is one base away.

The rearrangement combines TRBV20-1 with TRBJ2-5; TRBD2 might be the D gene, on 6 matching bases. The specimen sequenced was blood. The clonotype originates from an older man in good health. The nucleotide sequence is TGCAGTGCTAGTGTCGGGGGAGACACCCAGTACTTC. Its protein is CSASVGGDTQYF.